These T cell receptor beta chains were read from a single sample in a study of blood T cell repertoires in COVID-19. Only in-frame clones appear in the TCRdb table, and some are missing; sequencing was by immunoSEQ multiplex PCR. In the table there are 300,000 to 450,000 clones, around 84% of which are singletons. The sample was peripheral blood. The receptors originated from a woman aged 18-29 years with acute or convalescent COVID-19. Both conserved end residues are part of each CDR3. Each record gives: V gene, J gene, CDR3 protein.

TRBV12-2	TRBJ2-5	CASRLGTSGSWQETQYF
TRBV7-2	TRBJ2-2	CASSFEFTGELFF
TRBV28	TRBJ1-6	CATLAGNNNSPLHF
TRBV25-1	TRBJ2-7	CASSETGYEQYF
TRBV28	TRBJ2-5	CASTPSGQETQYF
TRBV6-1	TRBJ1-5	CASSDGTGYNQPQHF
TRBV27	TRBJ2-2	CASSLRGHSTGELFF
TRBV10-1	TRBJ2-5	CASSDRHGETQYF
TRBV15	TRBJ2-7	CATSPGTGGFEQYF
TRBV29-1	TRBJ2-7	CSVGQGHSYEQYF
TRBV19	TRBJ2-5	CASSLTDQETQYF
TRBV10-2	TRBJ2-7	CASSADSYEQYF
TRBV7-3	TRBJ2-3	CASSLAGGRADTQYF
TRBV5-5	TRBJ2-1	CASRAGTGGYNEQFF
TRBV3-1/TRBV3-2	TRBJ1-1	CASSRRTGPNTEAFF
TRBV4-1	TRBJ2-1	CASSQDWPQGGNEQFF
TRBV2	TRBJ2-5	CASSTKQGKLETQYF
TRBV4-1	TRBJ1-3	CASSQASAISGNTIYF
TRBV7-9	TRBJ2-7	CASSSPGAYEQYF
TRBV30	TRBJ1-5	CAWSRGTGNNQPQHF
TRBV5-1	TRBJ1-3	CASSATALGNTIYF
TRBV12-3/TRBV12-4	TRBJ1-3	CASSIDRGNTIYF
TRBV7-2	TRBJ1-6	CASSSPTGLNSPLHF
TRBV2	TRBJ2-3	CASRAQGATDTQYF
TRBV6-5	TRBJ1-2	CASSPGRNYGYTF
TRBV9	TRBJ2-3	CASSVGGQRTDTQYF
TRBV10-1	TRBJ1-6	CASSESTGQGSPLHF
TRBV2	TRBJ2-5	CASSDLDRGLQLNQETQYF
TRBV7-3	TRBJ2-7	CASSLGTGYSYEQYF
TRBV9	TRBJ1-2	CASSVGVGQGNYGYTF
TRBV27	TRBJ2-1	CASSLVAGGRGEQFF
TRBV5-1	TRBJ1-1	CASSETGENTEAFF
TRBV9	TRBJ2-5	CASSVVGDPGETQYF